The rows below give T cell receptor beta chains drawn from one sample of a study of blood T cell repertoires in COVID-19. Only in-frame clones appear in the TCRdb table, and some are missing; sequencing was by immunoSEQ multiplex PCR. The sample has about 380,000 clones; roughly 86% are singletons. The sample consisted of PBMCs or T cells enriched from blood (not recorded which). Receptors were obtained from a man aged 25 to 40 who had recovered from COVID-19. CDR3s include the opening cysteine and the closing phenylalanine or tryptophan. D genes are given only for firm matches. Size is omitted from some rows. Given values are once, few, many or a class for expanded clones.

j_gene	abundance	v_gene	d_gene	CDR3nt	CDR3aa
TRBJ2-2	-	TRBV3-1/TRBV3-2	TRBD2	TGTGCCAGCAGCCAAGAGGGACTAAGCGACACCGGGGAGCTGTTTTTT	CASSQEGLSDTGELFF
TRBJ2-1	-	TRBV12-3/TRBV12-4	TRBD1	TGTGCCAGCAGTTACCGAGGACAGGCTGAGCAGTTCTTC	CASSYRGQAEQFF
TRBJ1-2	-	TRBV5-1	TRBD1	TGCGCCAGCAGCTTAACAGGGGAATACGGTGGCTACACCTTC	CASSLTGEYGGYTF
TRBJ2-5	-	TRBV11-2	-	TGTGCCAGCAGCTTTCCCCGGGAGACCCAGTACTTC	CASSFPRETQYF
TRBJ2-2	-	TRBV4-2	TRBD2	TGTGCCAGCAGCCAAGAAATGGCGGGGGACTACACCGGGGAGCTGTTTTTT	CASSQEMAGDYTGELFF
TRBJ1-5	-	TRBV19	-	TGTGCCAGTAGTATTGGCCGCAATCAGCCCCAGCATTTT	CASSIGRNQPQHF
TRBJ2-7	-	TRBV18	TRBD1	TGTGCCAGCTCACCGGAGACAGGGGTAGGTGAGCAGTACTTC	CASSPETGVGEQYF
TRBJ1-3	-	TRBV6-5	-	TGTGCCAGCAGTCAATTGGCATCTGGAAACACCATATATTTT	CASSQLASGNTIYF
TRBJ1-2	-	TRBV5-1	TRBD1	TGCGCCAGCAGCGCCGGACAGGGTCCCGGCTACACCTTC	CASSAGQGPGYTF
TRBJ1-5	-	TRBV5-6	-	TGTGCCAGCAGCTTTTATGGCAGGGATAATCAGCCCCAGCATTTT	CASSFYGRDNQPQHF
TRBJ1-2	few	TRBV27	TRBD1	TGTGCCAGCAGTTTCTACAGGGGCGGTAGCTATGGCTACACCTTC	CASSFYRGGSYGYTF
TRBJ2-3	-	TRBV11-2	TRBD1	TGTGCCAGCAGGCAGCAGGGGGAATATCCCACAGATACGCAGTATTTT	CASRQQGEYPTDTQYF
TRBJ1-5	-	TRBV5-8	-	TGTGCCAGCAGCGCCACAGGATGGGCCATTGGCAATCAGCCCCAGCATTTT	CASSATGWAIGNQPQHF
TRBJ2-1	-	TRBV7-9	TRBD2	TGTGCCAGCAGCCAAAGGACTAGCCATGAGCAGTTCTTC	CASSQRTSHEQFF
TRBJ2-1	-	TRBV7-2	TRBD2	TGTGCCAGCAGCGTCAGCGGGGGGAGCTACAATGAGCAGTTCTTC	CASSVSGGSYNEQFF
TRBJ2-2	few	TRBV4-1	TRBD2	TGCGCCAGCAGCCTGGGTCCGGGACTAGGTCTTACCGGGGAGCTGTTTTTT	CASSLGPGLGLTGELFF
TRBJ1-2	-	TRBV19	-	TGTGCCAGTAGCTCCGACTGGGGAGGGGGCTACACCTTC	CASSSDWGGGYTF
TRBJ2-2	-	TRBV6-5	-	TGTGCCAGCAGTTACTCGACAGGGAACACCGGGGAGCTGTTTTTT	CASSYSTGNTGELFF
TRBJ1-6	once	TRBV10-3	TRBD1	TGTGCCAGTCGGACAGGGTCACATTCACCCCTCCACTTT	CASRTGSHSPLHF
TRBJ2-3	-	TRBV7-6	TRBD2	TGTGCCAGCAGCTCTCGGACTAGCGGGGGCCCTATGGCAGATACGCAGTATTTT	CASSSRTSGGPMADTQYF
TRBJ1-1	-	TRBV6-2/TRBV6-3	-	TGTGCCAGCAGTTCTGGACAGCTTGAAGCTTTCTTT	CASSSGQLEAFF
TRBJ1-1	-	TRBV5-4	-	TGTGCCAGCAGCCCAGGGTCGGACACTGAAGCTTTCTTT	CASSPGSDTEAFF
TRBJ2-1	-	TRBV7-9	-	TGTGCCAGCAGCTCCCAGGGGAATGAGCAGTTCTTC	CASSSQGNEQFF
TRBJ1-4	-	TRBV11-2	-	TGTGCCAGCAGCTTATCCGACTCAGCCCTGGGTGGAAAACTGTTTTTT	CASSLSDSALGGKLFF